This record looks at one TCR beta chain sequence and its context. What it binds is unknown. This specimen comes from a study of early T cells in non-severe SARS-CoV-2 infection. Findings and caveats of the study: Private and CD4 specificities were missed by VDJdb matching, which favored anti-spike CD8 responses.

TCRdb processed the 5' RACE reads anew with MiXCR; each CDR3 protein has one entry. The sample has roughly 120,000 distinct CDR3 sequences; 14% to 15% are singletons. Trimming removed 4 bases from V and 1 base from J; junction bases left unmatched: 7. This CDR3 has 15 residues. From germline, CDR1 is SGHRS and CDR2 YFSETQ. The chain has TRBV5-1 and TRBJ1-1; TRBD1 agrees at 7 bases. The sample was whole blood. The origin of this receptor is an adult who was a healthcare worker with PCR-confirmed SARS-CoV-2 infection or an uninfected control (not recorded which). The CDR3 is CASSMRQGRNTEAFF. The CDR3 DNA follows: TGCGCCAGCAGCATGCGACAGGGCCGGAACACTGAAGCTTTCTTT.